These 4 T cell receptor beta chains were sequenced from one sample in a study of cytomegalovirus exposure and HLA in healthy donors. It was with 60 Vbeta and 13 Jbeta primers that the PCR ran. Only in-frame clones appear in the TCRdb table, and some are missing; sequencing was by immunoSEQ multiplex PCR. The table includes more than 110,000 clones, approximately 80% detected once. The specimen sequenced was PBMCs. These receptor sequences come from a middle-aged man in good health and CMV-seronegative.

This clone occurred once. The chain links TRBV12-5 to TRBJ2-5; perhaps TRBD1 as D (7 bases). Matching the DNA end better, TRBJ2-7 makes the J call doubtful. The CDR3 sequence is 14 residues long. The V gene's germline CDR1 is LGHNT and CDR2 FRNRAP. CDR3 amino acids: CASGGGQGGHEQYF. The CDR3, as DNA: TGTGCTAGTGGCGGCGGTCAGGGGGGCCACGAGCAGTACTTC.

A single count supports this clone. The V and J genes are TRBV18 and TRBJ1-2, with TRBD1 as a possible D gene (5 bases). The CDR3 contains 15 residues. Germline V gene lookup returns CDR1 KGHSH and CDR2 LQKENI. Trimming left V 1 base short and J 6 bases short, with 15 bases between. The DNA of the CDR3 is TGTGCCAGCTCACCACGTTGGGGGGATTTAGATGGCTACACCTTC. Protein sequence: CASSPRWGDLDGYTF.

The genes are TRBV30 and TRBJ1-2; the match to TRBD1 covers 7 bases. This CDR3 has 13 amino acids. In germline, CDR1 is GTSNPN, CDR2 SVGIG (reference sequence). Trimming at V came to 2 bases and at J to 3 bases, leaving 3 bases not matched to a gene. This chain's CDR3 is CAWSPDRDYGYTF. DNA of the CDR3: TGTGCCTGGAGTCCTGACAGGGACTATGGCTACACCTTC.

The chain has TRBV5-1 and TRBJ2-2; 9 positions match TRBD2. The CDR3 extends over 17 amino acids. J gave up 5 bases and V 4 bases, and 12 bases lay outside the gene matches. The germline gives CDR1 SGHRS, CDR2 YFSETQ. The CDR3, as DNA: TGCGCCAGCAGCGCGGGGTCTAGCGGGACTTCTACCGGGGAGCTGTTTTTT. Its protein is CASSAGSSGTSTGELFF.